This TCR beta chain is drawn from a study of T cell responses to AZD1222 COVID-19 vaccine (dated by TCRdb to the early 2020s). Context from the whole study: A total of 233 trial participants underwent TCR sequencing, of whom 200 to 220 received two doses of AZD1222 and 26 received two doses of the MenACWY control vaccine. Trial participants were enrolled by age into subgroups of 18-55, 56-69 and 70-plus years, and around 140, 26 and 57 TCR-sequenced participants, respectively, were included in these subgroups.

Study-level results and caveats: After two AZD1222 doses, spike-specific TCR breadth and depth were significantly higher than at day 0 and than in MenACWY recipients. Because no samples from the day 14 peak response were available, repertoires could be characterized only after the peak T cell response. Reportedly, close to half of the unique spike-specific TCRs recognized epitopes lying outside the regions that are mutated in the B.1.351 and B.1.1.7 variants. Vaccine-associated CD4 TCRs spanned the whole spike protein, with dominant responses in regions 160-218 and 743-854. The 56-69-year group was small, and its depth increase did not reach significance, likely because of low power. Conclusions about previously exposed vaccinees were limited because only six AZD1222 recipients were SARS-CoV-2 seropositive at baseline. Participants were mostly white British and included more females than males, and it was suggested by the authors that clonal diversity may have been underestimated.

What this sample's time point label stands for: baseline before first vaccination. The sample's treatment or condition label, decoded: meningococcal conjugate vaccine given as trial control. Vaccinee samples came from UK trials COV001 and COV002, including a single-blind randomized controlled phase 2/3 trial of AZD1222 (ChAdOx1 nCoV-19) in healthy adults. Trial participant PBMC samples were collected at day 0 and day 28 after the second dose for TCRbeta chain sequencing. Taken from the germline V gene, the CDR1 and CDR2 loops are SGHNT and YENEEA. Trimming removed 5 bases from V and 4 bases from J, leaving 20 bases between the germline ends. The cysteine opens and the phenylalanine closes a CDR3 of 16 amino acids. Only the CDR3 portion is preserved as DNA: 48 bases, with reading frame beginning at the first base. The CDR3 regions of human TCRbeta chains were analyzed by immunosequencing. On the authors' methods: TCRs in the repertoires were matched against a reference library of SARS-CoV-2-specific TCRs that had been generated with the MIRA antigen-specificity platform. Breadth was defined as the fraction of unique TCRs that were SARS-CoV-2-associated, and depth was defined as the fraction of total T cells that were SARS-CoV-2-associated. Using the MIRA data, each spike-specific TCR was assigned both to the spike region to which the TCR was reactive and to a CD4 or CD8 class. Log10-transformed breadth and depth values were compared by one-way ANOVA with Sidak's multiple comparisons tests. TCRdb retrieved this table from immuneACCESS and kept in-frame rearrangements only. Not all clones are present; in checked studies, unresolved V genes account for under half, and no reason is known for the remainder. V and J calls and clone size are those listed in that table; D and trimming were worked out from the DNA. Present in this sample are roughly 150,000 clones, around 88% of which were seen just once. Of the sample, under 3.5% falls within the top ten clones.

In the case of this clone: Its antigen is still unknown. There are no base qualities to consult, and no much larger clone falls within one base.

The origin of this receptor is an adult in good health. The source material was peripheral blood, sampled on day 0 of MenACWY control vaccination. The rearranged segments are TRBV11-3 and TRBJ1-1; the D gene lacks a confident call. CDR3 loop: CASSPGPVFKGTEAFF. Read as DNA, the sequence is TGTGCCAGCAGCCCAGGACCAGTGTTTAAAGGCACTGAAGCTTTCTTT.